Listed here are 7 T cell receptor beta chains from one sample, sequenced in a study of CD8 T cells in ankylosing spondylitis. MiXCR was run by TCRdb on the 5' RACE reads, yielding one entry per CDR3 protein. This table has about 130,000 distinct CDR3 sequences, over 6.5% appearing once. The sequenced sample was blood, either unsorted or a sorted T cell fraction (not recorded which). The receptors here all came from a male donor with ankylosing spondylitis or in good health (not recorded which).

This clonotype was recorded many times. This chain uses TRBV5-4 with TRBJ1-1; TRBD1 is a possible D gene (6 bases). Germline CDR1 SGHNT, CDR2 YYREEE (reference sequence). Trimming took 0 bases from V and 0 from J, leaving 9 bases between them. The CDR3 is 15 amino acids. The CDR3: CASSLGSGVNTEAFF. The CDR3 DNA sequence: TGTGCCAGCAGCTTGGGATCAGGGGTGAACACTGAAGCTTTCTTT.

This clonotype has a count of ten or more. The rearrangement joins TRBV7-3 to TRBJ2-5, with a weak D call TRBD1 (6 bases). Germline CDR1 SGHTA, CDR2 FQGTGA. The CDR3 consists of 13 residues. V lost 2 bases and J 5 bases, leaving 9 bases between the germline ends. CDR3 DNA: TGTGCCAGCAGCTTACTCAGGGGTGAGACCCAGTACTTC. Translating it yields CASSLLRGETQYF.

This clonotype has just a few counts. The chain carries TRBV4-3 and TRBJ1-5, with D hard to call. CDR3 length: 14 amino acids. The germline V gene has CDR1 LGHNA and CDR2 YSLEER. Trimming left V 1 base short and J 4 bases short, with 8 bases between. CDR3 in DNA: TGCGCCAGCAGCCAAGCGTATAAGAATCAGCCCCAGCATTTT. It specifies CASSQAYKNQPQHF.

This chain links TRBV19 with TRBJ2-7, with 8 bases aligning to TRBD1. The CDR3 runs 13 residues. V gave up 5 bases and J gave up 3 bases; unmatched junction bases: 3. In germline, CDR1 is LNHDA, CDR2 SQIVND (reference sequence). The CDR3 bases are TGTGCCAGTAGTGGACAGGGTGGCTACGAGCAGTACTTC. Protein product: CASSGQGGYEQYF.

This clonotype was seen repeatedly, ten times or more. V gene TRBV9 combines with J gene TRBJ1-4; no clear D gene. In germline, CDR1 is SGDLS, CDR2 YYNGEE. This CDR3 comprises 14 residues. The V end lost 2 bases, the J end lost 5 bases, and 10 bases lay between the germline ends. CDR3 amino acids: CASSVAEENEKLFF. The CDR3 region has the DNA TGTGCCAGCAGCGTGGCCGAGGAAAATGAAAAACTGTTTTTT.

With respect to this clonotype: Possible read error: a much larger clone is one base away. V gene TRBV4-2 combines with J gene TRBJ2-1, with D perhaps TRBD1 (5 bases). The CDR3 runs 14 residues. The germline V gene encodes CDR1 LGHNA and CDR2 YNFKEQ. Trimming took 4 bases from V and 6 from J, leaving 13 bases between them. This CDR3 reads CASSPDIDCNEQFF. CDR3 DNA sequence: TGTGCCAGCAGCCCGGACATCGACTGCAATGAGCAGTTCTTC.

This clonotype was seen ten or more times. V and J are TRBV29-1 and TRBJ1-2, with 8 bases that match TRBD1. The trim removed 6 bases at V and 8 bases at J, leaving 8 bases unmatched. Germline CDR1 and CDR2: SQVTM and ANQGSEA. The CDR3 is 12 amino acids. The CDR3 nucleotides read TGCAGCGTCGCGGGACAGGCAACGGGCTACACCTTC. This translates into CSVAGQATGYTF.